The 27 T cell receptor beta chains listed next were all sequenced from one sample in a study of post-analysis software for immune sequencing data (dated by TCRdb to the mid-2010s). General study outcomes and caveats: Significantly higher frequencies in patients than in controls were found for five or six TRBV segments, including TRBV5-6, TRBV5-1 and TRBV20-1.

No antigen has been identified for these receptors. Library creation used PCR. Instrument on record: Illumina HiSeq 2500. Unique molecular identifiers were incorporated into TCR beta cDNA libraries to reduce PCR and sequencing biases. Clones were called with MiXCR by TCRdb after fastp trimmed the public reads at Q25, and only in-frame beta chains were retained. Rows with one shared CDR3 protein collapse into an entry with the most common genes and DNA. The sample contains roughly 800,000 distinct CDR3 sequences, 35% to 55% of them found a single time. The ten largest clones capture 4.9% of the sample. Material: blood. These receptors were taken from a girl aged 10-17 years with multiple sclerosis.

The genes are TRBV4-2 and TRBJ1-2; D is ambiguous. The CDR3 extends over 12 amino acids. Per the germline V gene, CDR1 is LGHNA and CDR2 is YNFKEQ. With 1 base removed from V and 6 bases from J, the gap between germline ends came to 6 bases. The CDR3 DNA reads as TGTGCCAGCAGCCAAGCTGGGGATGGCTACACCTTC. Protein sequence: CASSQAGDGYTF.

V usage is TRBV11-2 and J usage is TRBJ2-1; TRBD2 matches 9 bases. V was pared by 2 bases and J by 4 bases, with 6 bases of the junction left unmatched. CDR3 length: 16 residues. Per the germline V gene, CDR1 is SGHAT and CDR2 is FQNNGV. CDR3 protein: CASSLRRGRAYNEQFF. DNA for the CDR3: TGTGCCAGCAGCTTAAGGCGCGGGAGGGCATACAATGAGCAGTTCTTC.

The rearrangement joins TRBV6-1 to TRBJ1-5; the D is unclear. Germline CDR1 is MNHNS and CDR2 is SASEGT. The CDR3 is made up of 15 amino acids. Trimming pared 10 bases from V and 0 bases from J, leaving 16 bases between. CDR3 bases: TGTGCCACCCTCCAGTTGGGATATAGCAATCAGCCCCAGCATTTT. Its translation is CATLQLGYSNQPQHF.

This chain links TRBV29-1 with TRBJ2-4; TRBD1 matches 9 bases. Matching the DNA end better, TRBJ2-7 makes the J call doubtful. Germline loops: CDR1 SQVTM, CDR2 ANQGSEA. The CDR3 has 14 amino acids. The CDR3 DNA is TGCAGCGTTGAAACTGGGACAGGGAGCTACGAGCAGTACTTC. Its translation: CSVETGTGSYEQYF.

The gene calls are TRBV27 and TRBJ2-7; TRBD1 agrees at 8 bases. CDR3 length: 15 residues. Losses at the gene ends were 3 bases for V and 0 bases for J; bases not matched to a gene: 4. Germline values: CDR1 MNHEY, CDR2 SMNVEV (reference sequence). CDR3 in DNA: TGTGCCAGCAGTTTGAGGACAGGGACCTCCTACGAGCAGTACTTC. Its protein product is CASSLRTGTSYEQYF.

There are a few counts of this clonotype. This chain uses TRBV7-3 with TRBJ2-5, with D tentatively TRBD1 or TRBD2 (6 bases each). V dropped 4 bases and J dropped 2 bases, with 20 bases sitting between them. The length of the CDR3 is 17 residues. Looked up from germline, CDR1 is SGHTA and CDR2 is FQGTGA. CDR3 amino acids: CASSSSGRTGAQETQYF. CDR3 DNA sequence: TGTGCCAGCAGCTCCTCGGGACGGACGGGGGCACAAGAGACCCAGTACTTC.

The chain's CDR3 is CASSLGQGSIYEQYF. CDR3 sequence (DNA): TGCGCCAGCAGCTTGGGACAGGGGTCTATCTACGAGCAGTACTTC. The chain couples TRBV5-1 to TRBJ2-7; 8 nucleotides match TRBD1. Losses at the gene ends were 0 bases for V and 3 bases for J; bases not matched to a gene: 5. The germline V gene has CDR1 SGHRS and CDR2 YFSETQ. The CDR3 is 15 residues long.

This chain connects TRBV9 to TRBJ2-7; TRBD1 matches 10 bases. The J call may be faulty, since TRBJ2-5 better matches the DNA end. This CDR3 is built from 13 residues. Germline-derived CDR1 and CDR2 are SGDLS and YYNGEE. In DNA form, the CDR3 reads TGTGCCAGCACGGGGACAGGGGAAGAGACCCAGTACTTC. This translates into CASTGTGEETQYF.

V is TRBV20-1 and J is TRBJ1-4; D gene uncertain. Deletions cut 6 bases from V and 8 bases from J, with 19 bases between. The CDR3 length is 14 residues. The germline V gene has CDR1 DFQATT and CDR2 SNEGSKA (reference sequence). The CDR3 region is CSAAPLDFGEKLFF. The CDR3 nucleotides read TGCAGTGCCGCCCCCCTGGATTTCGGGGAAAAACTGTTTTTT.

The V call is TRBV12-3 or TRBV12-4, the J call TRBJ2-1; 9 bases are a match to TRBD2. The CDR3 sequence is 13 residues long. The V segment lost 5 bases and the J segment 15 bases; nucleotides outside the gene matches: 11. CDR3 DNA sequence: TGTGCCAGCAGTCCGGGCGGGGGGGGCGATAGGTTCTTC. It translates to CASSPGGGGDRFF.

This clonotype has ten or more counts. CDR3 DNA sequence: TGTGCCAGCAGCTTCGGGGGTACAGATACGCAGTATTTT. Its protein product is CASSFGGTDTQYF. The chain has TRBV12-3 or TRBV12-4 and TRBJ2-3; D is perhaps TRBD2 (6 bases). The CDR3 consists of 13 residues. V dropped 6 bases and J dropped 3 bases, with 10 bases sitting between them.

The chain is built from TRBV12-3 or TRBV12-4 and TRBJ2-3; D unresolved. V lost 5 bases and J lost 0, with 12 bases in between. The CDR3 loop spans 15 amino acids. The CDR3 coding sequence is TGTGCCAGCAGTCCCGCCCAGTTTAGCACAGATACGCAGTATTTT. Encoded protein: CASSPAQFSTDTQYF.

The chain couples TRBV6-1 to TRBJ1-5; D ambiguous. V lost 6 bases and J lost 0, with 9 bases in between. The CDR3 contains 14 residues. Germline V lookup: CDR1 MNHNS, CDR2 SASEGT. CDR3 DNA sequence: TGTGCCAGCAGGGAGCTGTATAGCAATCAGCCCCAGCATTTT. Its protein product is CASRELYSNQPQHF.

This clonotype appeared a few times. This rearrangement joins TRBV9 to TRBJ2-3; no firm D call. The germline V gene has CDR1 SGDLS and CDR2 YYNGEE. With 0 bases removed from V and 2 bases from J, the gap between germline ends came to 10 bases. The CDR3 spans 15 residues. CDR3 DNA sequence: TGTGCCAGCAGCGTAGATGGCGCGATCACAGATACGCAGTATTTT. Protein sequence: CASSVDGAITDTQYF.

This clonotype turned up a few times. This chain uses TRBV20-1 with TRBJ1-5; 8 bases match TRBD1. There are 16 residues in the CDR3. Looked up from germline, CDR1 is DFQATT and CDR2 is SNEGSKA (reference sequence). V trimming: 0 bases; J trimming: 6 bases; junction bases outside the gene matches: 10. CDR3: CSARDFDRGKGQPQHF. CDR3 nucleotides: TGCAGTGCTAGAGATTTCGACAGGGGAAAAGGTCAGCCCCAGCATTTT.

V usage is TRBV5-1 and J usage is TRBJ2-1; possible D gene TRBD2, 6 bases. This CDR3 contains 16 residues. Trimming removed 4 bases from V and 3 bases from J, with 17 bases in between. Germline CDR1 and CDR2: SGHRS and YFSETQ. The CDR3 nucleotides read TGCGCCAGCAGCCCTCAGGCTAGCGCCTACTACAATGAGCAGTTCTTC. Translation gives CASSPQASAYYNEQFF.

The rearrangement joins TRBV29-1 to TRBJ2-4; 12 nucleotides agree with TRBD2. V shed 6 bases, J shed 4 bases, and the junction held 10 bases outside the gene matches. Germline lookup yields CDR1 SQVTM and CDR2 ANQGSEA. The CDR3 extends over 16 amino acids. CDR3 amino acids: CSVEMRGLAGKNIQYF. As DNA, the CDR3 is TGCAGCGTGGAGATGCGAGGACTAGCGGGGAAAAACATTCAGTACTTC.

The chain uses TRBV6-2 or TRBV6-3 and TRBJ2-1; D remains ambiguous. V was pared by 0 bases and J by 8 bases, with 14 bases between. Germline CDR1 reads MNHEY; CDR2 reads SVGEGT. The CDR3 totals 15 residues. CDR3 sequence: CASSYSPDRAHEQFF. The DNA for the CDR3 is TGTGCCAGCAGTTACTCTCCGGACCGCGCCCATGAGCAGTTCTTC.

This clonotype came up a few times. Mismatch with germline at one junction end may stem from a read error. V usage is TRBV20-1 and J usage is TRBJ1-5; D perhaps matches TRBD1 (6 bases). Germline assignment: CDR1 DFQATT and CDR2 SNEGSKA (reference sequence). This CDR3 spans 15 amino acids. CDR3 coding DNA: TGCAGTGCTGGCAAAACAGGGCCCAGCAATCGGCCCCAGCATTTT. Translation gives CSAGKTGPSNRPQHF.

This rearrangement joins TRBV7-8 to TRBJ1-5; perhaps TRBD1 as D (5 bases). The CDR3 spans 18 residues. Trimming took off 1 base at V and 0 bases at J, with 16 bases between the two ends. Germline values: CDR1 SGHVS, CDR2 FQNEAQ. The CDR3 sequence is CASSLGPDSYNSNQPQHF. For the CDR3, the DNA is TGTGCCAGCAGCTTAGGTCCCGACAGTTATAATAGCAATCAGCCCCAGCATTTT.

This rearrangement joins TRBV6-2 or TRBV6-3 to TRBJ2-1, with D perhaps TRBD1 (6 bases). V lost 10 bases and J lost 6, with 16 bases in between. This CDR3 has 13 residues. Germline V gene sequence: CDR1 MNHEY, CDR2 SVGEGT. CDR3 sequence: CATRDIAVNEQFF. CDR3 bases: TGTGCCACCCGGGACATAGCAGTCAATGAGCAGTTCTTC.

This clonotype has just one count. The CDR3 region has the DNA TGTGCCAGCAGTGATACTAGCGGGAGACCAGATACGCAGTATTTT. This codes for CASSDTSGRPDTQYF. This chain connects TRBV28 to TRBJ2-3; 11 bases line up with TRBD2. CDR3 length equals 15 residues. From germline, CDR1 is MDHEN and CDR2 SYDVKM. After removal of 5 bases from V and 4 bases from J, the junction contained 5 bases not matched to a gene.

V is TRBV20-1 and J is TRBJ2-7, with D perhaps matching TRBD1 (5 bases). Trimming stripped 0 bases from V and 2 bases from J, with 23 bases between. Germline CDR1 DFQATT, CDR2 SNEGSKA (reference sequence). The CDR3 spans 18 residues. The chain's CDR3 is CSARDRTLGRTAPYEQYF. The CDR3, as DNA: TGCAGTGCTAGAGATCGAACCTTGGGGCGAACGGCCCCCTACGAGCAGTACTTC.

The chain is built from TRBV7-2 and TRBJ2-3, with 9 bases matching TRBD2. Germline V CDR1 and CDR2: SGHTA, FQGNSA. Germline trimming cut 2 bases from V and 8 bases from J; bases unmatched to any gene: 11. The CDR3 has 16 residues. The CDR3 bases are TGTGCCAGCAGCTTATCCCAGCGGGGGGCCCTAGGTACGCAGTATTTT. It yields the protein CASSLSQRGALGTQYF.

The chain has TRBV12-3 or TRBV12-4 and TRBJ2-1; 10 nucleotides match TRBD2. The J segment lost 5 bases and the V segment lost 3 bases, leaving 4 bases of the junction unmatched. CDR3 size: 15 residues. The CDR3 is CASSFLAGVHNEQFF. The CDR3 DNA follows: TGTGCCAGCAGTTTCCTAGCGGGAGTCCACAATGAGCAGTTCTTC.

This clonotype was seen only a few times. V gene TRBV5-1 combines with J gene TRBJ1-2; TRBD1 aligns across 9 bases. CDR1 and CDR2 (germline): SGHRS, YFSETQ. Trimming removed 3 bases from V and 4 bases from J; junction bases left unmatched: 4. CDR3 length: 14 amino acids. CDR3 in DNA: TGCGCCAGCAGCTCTGGACAGGGGACCTATGGCTACACCTTC. Translation gives CASSSGQGTYGYTF.

The chain links TRBV6-1 to TRBJ2-5; 9 bases match TRBD1. V was clipped by 7 bases and J by 5 bases; unmatched bases: 11. Germline assignment: CDR1 MNHNS and CDR2 SASEGT. The CDR3 covers 15 residues. CDR3 nucleotides: TGTGCCAGCACCCGACCGGGACAGGGATACGAGACCCAGTACTTC. It encodes CASTRPGQGYETQYF.